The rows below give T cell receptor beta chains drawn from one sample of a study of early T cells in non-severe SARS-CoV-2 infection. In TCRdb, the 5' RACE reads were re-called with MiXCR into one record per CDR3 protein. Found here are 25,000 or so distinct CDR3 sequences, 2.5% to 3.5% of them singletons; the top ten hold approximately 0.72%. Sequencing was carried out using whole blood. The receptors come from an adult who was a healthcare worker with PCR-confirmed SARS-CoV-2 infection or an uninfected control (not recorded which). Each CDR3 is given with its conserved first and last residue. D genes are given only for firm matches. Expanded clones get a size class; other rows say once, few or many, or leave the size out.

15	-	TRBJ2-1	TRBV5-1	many	TGCGCCAGCAGCGTGGACGGCTTCTCCTACAATGAGCAGTTCTTC	CASSVDGFSYNEQFF
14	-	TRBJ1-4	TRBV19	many	TGTGCCAGTAGTTTCGGACCAGACGGGGAAAAACTGTTTTTT	CASSFGPDGEKLFF
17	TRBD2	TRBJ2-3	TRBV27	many	TGTGCCAGCAGCTTCGGACTAGCGGGGGACATCCGAGATACGCAGTATTTT	CASSFGLAGDIRDTQYF
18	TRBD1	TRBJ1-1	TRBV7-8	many	TGTGCCAGCAGCTCTCCCTCGACAGGGAGTGGGCGGGACACTGAAGCTTTCTTT	CASSSPSTGSGRDTEAFF
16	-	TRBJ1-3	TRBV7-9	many	TGTGCCAGCAGCGGCAGGGTACCGTACTCTGGAAACACCATATATTTT	CASSGRVPYSGNTIYF
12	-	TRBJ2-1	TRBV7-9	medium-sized	TGTGCCAGCAGCTTAGTACTAGACGAGCAGTTCTTC	CASSLVLDEQFF
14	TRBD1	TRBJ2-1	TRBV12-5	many	TGTGCTAGTGCACGGGGACAGGGGTACAATGAGCAGTTCTTC	CASARGQGYNEQFF
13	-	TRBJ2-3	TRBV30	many	TGTGCCTGGAGTGTACAACGACCAGTGACGCAGTATTTT	CAWSVQRPVTQYF
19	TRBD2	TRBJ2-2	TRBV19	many	TGTGCCAGTAGTTCCCGGACTAGCGGGGGGGTATCTGACACCGGGGAGCTGTTTTTT	CASSSRTSGGVSDTGELFF
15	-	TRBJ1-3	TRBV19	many	TGTGCCAGTAAGAGCGGTCCCTCCTCTGGAAACACCATATATTTT	CASKSGPSSGNTIYF
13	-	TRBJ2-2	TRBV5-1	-	TGCGCCAGCAGCTGGGCGCCCACCGGGGAGCTGTTTTTT	CASSWAPTGELFF
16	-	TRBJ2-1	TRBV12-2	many	TGTGCAAGTCGCTACCCGAAGCCCGATGAAACTAGCGCTCCGTTCTTC	CASRYPKPDETSAPFF
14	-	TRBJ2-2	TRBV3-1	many	TGTGCCAGCAGCCAAGGGGACTACACCGGGGAGCTGTTTTTT	CASSQGDYTGELFF
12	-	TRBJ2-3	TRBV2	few	TGTGCCCGGCCGAGGGGCACAGATACGCAGTATTTT	CARPRGTDTQYF
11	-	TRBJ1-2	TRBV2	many	TGTGCCAGCAGCTCTAACTATGGCTACACCTTC	CASSSNYGYTF
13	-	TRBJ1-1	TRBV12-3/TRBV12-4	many	TGTGCCAGCAGTTTTAGGAAGAACACTGAAGCTTTCTTT	CASSFRKNTEAFF
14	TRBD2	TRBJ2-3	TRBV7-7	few	TGTGCCAGCAGCCGGGGGACTAGCGGAGATACGCAGTATTTT	CASSRGTSGDTQYF
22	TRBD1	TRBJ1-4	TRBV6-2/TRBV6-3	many	TGTGCCAGCAGTTACTCGACACTTGTTGGGCCAGGGGGAGTTGCAACTAATGAAAAACTGTTTTTT	CASSYSTLVGPGGVATNEKLFF
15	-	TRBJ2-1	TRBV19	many	TGTGCCAGTAGTATCACATGGCCGGGACCCGTGGGGCAGTTCTTC	CASSITWPGPVGQFF
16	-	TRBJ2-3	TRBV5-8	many	TGTGCCAGCAGCTTGTCATCGGGCGCTAGCACAGATACGCAGTATTTT	CASSLSSGASTDTQYF
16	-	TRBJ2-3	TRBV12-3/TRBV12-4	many	TGTGCCAGCAGGCACCGGGGGGCGCGTTCCACAGATACGCAGTATTTT	CASRHRGARSTDTQYF
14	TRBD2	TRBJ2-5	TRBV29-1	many	TGCAGCGCCCTAAAGCGGGGGGGCCAAGAGACCCAGTACTTC	CSALKRGGQETQYF
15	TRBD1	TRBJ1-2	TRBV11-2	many	TGTGCCAGCAGCGTAGATCTACAGGGGGCCTATGGCTACACCTTC	CASSVDLQGAYGYTF
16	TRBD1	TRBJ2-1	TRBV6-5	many	TGTGCCAGCAGTTTATACCGGGACAGGGGGAAGAATGAGCAGTTCTTC	CASSLYRDRGKNEQFF
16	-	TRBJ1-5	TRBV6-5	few	TGTGCCAGCAGTTACCGATGGGATGGGGGCAATCAGCCCCAGCATTTT	CASSYRWDGGNQPQHF
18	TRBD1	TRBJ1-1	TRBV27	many	TGTGCCAGCAGTTTATCCCACAGGGGGCTACGAATGAACACTGAAGCTTTCTTT	CASSLSHRGLRMNTEAFF
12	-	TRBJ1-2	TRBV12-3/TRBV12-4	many	TGTGCCAGCAGTTTGCCCGGGCGGGGCTACACCTTC	CASSLPGRGYTF
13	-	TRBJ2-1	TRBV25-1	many	TGTGCCAGCAGTGAATTTAGGGGGGGTGAGCAGTTCTTC	CASSEFRGGEQFF
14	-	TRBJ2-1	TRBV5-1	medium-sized	TGCGCCAGCAGCTTGGTCGTAGATCCACGTGAGCAGTTCTTC	CASSLVVDPREQFF
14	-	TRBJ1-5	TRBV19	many	TGTGCCAGCAGAATACAGGGACCCAATCAGCCCCAGCATTTT	CASRIQGPNQPQHF
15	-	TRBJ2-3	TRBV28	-	TGTGCCAGCAGTTCACCGCCTAGCGGCACAGATACGCAGTATTTT	CASSSPPSGTDTQYF